The 4 T cell receptor beta chains below all came from one sample that was sequenced in a study of T cell responses to AZD1222 COVID-19 vaccine. The data were produced by immunoSEQ multiplex PCR, yet TCRdb's version contains in-frame clones alone and is incomplete. The repertoire holds about 130,000 clones, with nearly 95% as singletons. The specimen comprised peripheral blood, sampled on day 0 of AZD1222 vaccination. The source is an adult in good health.

This chain uses TRBV11-1 with TRBJ2-1, with D perhaps TRBD2 (7 bases). Looked up from germline, CDR1 is SGHAT and CDR2 is FQDESV (reference sequence). CDR3 size: 15 residues. The V end lost 1 base, the J end lost 10 bases, and 17 bases lay between the germline ends. The CDR3 sequence: CASSLVGGLGGEQFF. The CDR3 coding sequence is TGTGCCAGCAGCTTAGTGGGGGGCCTGGGAGGGGAGCAGTTCTTC. Combining the CDR3 with reference TRBV11-1 and TRBJ2-1 gives the whole variable domain EAEVAQSPRYKITEKSQAVAFWCDPISGHATLYWYRQILGQGPELLVQFQDESVVDDSQLPKDRFSAERLKGVDSTLKIQPAELGDSAMYLCASSLVGGLGGEQFFGPGTRLTVL.

The rearrangement uses TRBV10-3 and TRBJ1-5; TRBD1 matches 9 bases. J was trimmed by 2 bases and V by 10 bases; bases with no gene match: 6. CDR1 and CDR2 from the germline V gene are ENHRY and SYGVKD. This CDR3 spans 14 amino acids. The CDR3 loop reads CATKRTGGNQPQHF. In nucleotides, the CDR3 is TGTGCCACCAAGCGGACAGGGGGCAATCAGCCCCAGCATTTT.

V gene TRBV18 combines with J gene TRBJ1-2; D is perhaps TRBD1 (5 bases). CDR1 is KGHSH and CDR2 is LQKENI in the germline V gene. V was shortened by 4 bases and J by 6 bases, with 24 bases between the two germline ends. The length of the CDR3 is 17 residues. This CDR3 is CASSLNRIRGYDDGYTF. CDR3 bases: TGTGCCAGCTCACTAAACAGGATCCGGGGCTATGATGATGGCTACACCTTC. The full variable domain, completed using reference TRBV18 and TRBJ1-2, is NAGVMQNPRHLVRRRGQEARLRCSPMKGHSHVYWYRQLPEEGLKFMVYLQKENIIDESGMPKERFSAEFPKEGPSILRIQQVVRGDSAAYFCASSLNRIRGYDDGYTFGSGTRLTVV.

The J gene is TRBJ1-5, the V gene TRBV5-6; TRBD1 matches at 8 bases. With 4 bases clipped from V and 7 bases from J, the junction kept 7 bases outside the gene matches. The CDR3 has 14 amino acids. Germline values: CDR1 SGHDT, CDR2 YYEEEE. The CDR3 coding sequence is TGTGCCAGCAGCGATCAGGGGGCGGAACAGCCCCAGCATTTT. Its translation is CASSDQGAEQPQHF. The full variable domain, rest sourced from reference TRBV5-6 and TRBJ1-5, is DAGVTQSPTHLIKTRGQQVTLRCSPKSGHDTVSWYQQALGQGPQFIFQYYEEEERQRGNFPDRFSGHQFPNYSSELNVNALLLGDSALYLCASSDQGAEQPQHFGDGTRLSIL.